The clone carrying this T cell receptor beta chain appeared a single time. Trimming cost V 5 bases and J 2 bases, with 14 bases left between them. The CDR3 is 15 amino acids. Germline V gene data show CDR1 as SGHTA and CDR2 as FQGNSA. These data belong to a study of blood T cell repertoires in COVID-19. Profiling relied on immunoSEQ multiplex PCR, and the TCRdb table lists in-frame clones only, not all of them. Counted here are 330,000 or so clones, 85% to 90% occurring once; the ten biggest clones make up about 0.94%. The genes are TRBV7-2 and TRBJ2-3, with a tentative D call TRBD2 (5 bases). This receptor was obtained from a woman aged 30 to 39 who had been exposed to COVID-19. The source material was PBMCs or T cells enriched from blood (not recorded which). The CDR3 here is CASSDLGLHTDTQYF. In DNA form, the CDR3 reads TGTGCCAGCAGCGACCTCGGACTGCACACAGATACGCAGTATTTT.